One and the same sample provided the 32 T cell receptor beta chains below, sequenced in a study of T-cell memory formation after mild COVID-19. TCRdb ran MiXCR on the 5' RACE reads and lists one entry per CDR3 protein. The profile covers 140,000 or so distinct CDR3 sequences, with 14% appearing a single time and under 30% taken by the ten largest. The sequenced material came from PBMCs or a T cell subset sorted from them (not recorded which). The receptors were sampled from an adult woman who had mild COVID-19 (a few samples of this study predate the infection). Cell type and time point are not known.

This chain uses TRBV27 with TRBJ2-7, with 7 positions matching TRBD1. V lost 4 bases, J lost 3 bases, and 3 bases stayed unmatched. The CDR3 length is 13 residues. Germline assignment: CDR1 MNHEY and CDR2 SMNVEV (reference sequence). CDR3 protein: CASSYGQDYEQYF. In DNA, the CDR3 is TGTGCCAGCAGTTATGGACAGGACTACGAGCAGTACTTC.

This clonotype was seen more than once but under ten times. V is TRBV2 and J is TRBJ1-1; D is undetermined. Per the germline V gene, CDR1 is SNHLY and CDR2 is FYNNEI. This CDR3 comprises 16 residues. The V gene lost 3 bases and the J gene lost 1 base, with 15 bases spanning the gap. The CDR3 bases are TGTGCCAGCAGTGAGACTCCGCTTTCCGGGAACACTGAAGCTTTCTTT. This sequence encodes CASSETPLSGNTEAFF.

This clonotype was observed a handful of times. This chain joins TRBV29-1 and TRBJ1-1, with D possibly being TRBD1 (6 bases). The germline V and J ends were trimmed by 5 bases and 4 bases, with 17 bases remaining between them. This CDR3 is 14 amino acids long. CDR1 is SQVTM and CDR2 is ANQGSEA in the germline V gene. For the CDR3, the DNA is TGCAGCGTTAGCGGAGGGGGTCTATCCACTGAAGCTTTCTTT. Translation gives CSVSGGGLSTEAFF.

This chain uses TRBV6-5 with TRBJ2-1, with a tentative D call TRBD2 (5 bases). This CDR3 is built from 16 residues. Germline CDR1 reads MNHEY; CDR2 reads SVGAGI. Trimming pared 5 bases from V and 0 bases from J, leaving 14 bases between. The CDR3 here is CASSTPQGSSYNEQFF. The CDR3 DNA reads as TGTGCCAGCAGTACCCCACAAGGGAGCTCCTACAATGAGCAGTTCTTC.

CDR3 loop: CASSQVYTGELFF. In DNA, the CDR3 is TGTGCCAGCAGCCAAGTGTACACCGGGGAGCTGTTTTTT. The chain joins TRBV3-1 to TRBJ2-2; D is ambiguous. From germline, CDR1 is LGHDT and CDR2 YNNKEL (reference sequence). V was trimmed by 1 base and J by 3 bases, leaving 3 bases between them. The CDR3 is 13 residues long.

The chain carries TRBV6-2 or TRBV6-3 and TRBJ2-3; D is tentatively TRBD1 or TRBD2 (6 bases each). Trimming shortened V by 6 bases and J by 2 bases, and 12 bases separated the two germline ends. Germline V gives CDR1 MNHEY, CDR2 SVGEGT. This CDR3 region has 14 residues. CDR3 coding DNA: TGTGCCAGCAGCTCGTCGGGGGCCACAGATACGCAGTATTTT. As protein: CASSSSGATDTQYF.

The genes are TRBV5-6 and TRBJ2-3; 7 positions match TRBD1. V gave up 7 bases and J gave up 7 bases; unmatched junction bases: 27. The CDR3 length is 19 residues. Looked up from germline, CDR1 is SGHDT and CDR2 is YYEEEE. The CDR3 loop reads CASSPLRATGDDPLYTQYF. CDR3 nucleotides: TGTGCCAGCTCCCCCCTACGGGCCACAGGGGATGATCCATTGTATACGCAGTATTTT.

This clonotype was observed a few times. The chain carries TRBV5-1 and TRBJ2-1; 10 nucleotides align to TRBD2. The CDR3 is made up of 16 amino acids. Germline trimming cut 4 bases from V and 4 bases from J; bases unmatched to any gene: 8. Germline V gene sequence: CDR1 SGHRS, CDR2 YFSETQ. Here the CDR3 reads CASSRSSGGAYNEQFF. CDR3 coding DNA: TGCGCCAGCAGCAGATCTAGCGGGGGAGCTTACAATGAGCAGTTCTTC.

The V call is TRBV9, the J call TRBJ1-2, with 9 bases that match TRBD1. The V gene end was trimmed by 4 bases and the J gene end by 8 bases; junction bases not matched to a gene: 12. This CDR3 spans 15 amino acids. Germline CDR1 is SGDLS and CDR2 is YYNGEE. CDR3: CASSTAPGQGRGYTF. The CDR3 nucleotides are TGTGCCAGCAGCACTGCCCCGGGACAGGGTCGAGGCTACACCTTC.

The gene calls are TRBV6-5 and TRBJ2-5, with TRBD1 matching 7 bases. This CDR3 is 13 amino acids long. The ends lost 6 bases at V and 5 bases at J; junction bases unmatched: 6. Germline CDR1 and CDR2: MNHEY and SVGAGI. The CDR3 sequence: CASRPGQIETQYF. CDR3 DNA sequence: TGTGCCAGCAGACCGGGACAGATCGAGACCCAGTACTTC.

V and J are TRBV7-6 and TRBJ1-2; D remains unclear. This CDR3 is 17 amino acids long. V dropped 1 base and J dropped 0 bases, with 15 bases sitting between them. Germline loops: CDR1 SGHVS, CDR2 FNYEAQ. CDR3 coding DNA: TGTGCCAGCAGCTTAGGACCTTCGACGCATCCTAACTATGGCTACACCTTC. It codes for CASSLGPSTHPNYGYTF.

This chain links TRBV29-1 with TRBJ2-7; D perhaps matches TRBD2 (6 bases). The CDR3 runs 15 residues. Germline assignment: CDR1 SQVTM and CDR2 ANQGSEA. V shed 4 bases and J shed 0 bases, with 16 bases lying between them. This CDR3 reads CSVVSLAGHSYEQYF. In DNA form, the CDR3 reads TGCAGCGTTGTTTCTCTCGCGGGGCACTCCTACGAGCAGTACTTC.

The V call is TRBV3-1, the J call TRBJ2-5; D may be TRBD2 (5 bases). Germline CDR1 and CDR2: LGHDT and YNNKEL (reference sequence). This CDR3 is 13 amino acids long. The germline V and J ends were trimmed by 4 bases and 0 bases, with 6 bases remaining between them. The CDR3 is CASSPDYQETQYF. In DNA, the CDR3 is TGTGCCAGCAGCCCGGACTACCAAGAGACCCAGTACTTC.

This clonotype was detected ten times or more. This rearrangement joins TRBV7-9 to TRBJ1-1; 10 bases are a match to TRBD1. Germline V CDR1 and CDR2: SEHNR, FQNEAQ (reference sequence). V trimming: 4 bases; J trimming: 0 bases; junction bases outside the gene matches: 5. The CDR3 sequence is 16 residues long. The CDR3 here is CASSSRDRGMNTEAFF. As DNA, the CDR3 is TGTGCCAGCAGCTCCCGGGACAGGGGCATGAACACTGAAGCTTTCTTT. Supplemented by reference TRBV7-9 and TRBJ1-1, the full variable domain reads DTGVSQNPRHKITKRGQNVTFRCDPISEHNRLYWYRQTLGQGPEFLTYFQNEAQLEKSRLLSDRFSAERPKGSFSTLEIQRTEQGDSAMYLCASSSRDRGMNTEAFFGQGTRLTVV.

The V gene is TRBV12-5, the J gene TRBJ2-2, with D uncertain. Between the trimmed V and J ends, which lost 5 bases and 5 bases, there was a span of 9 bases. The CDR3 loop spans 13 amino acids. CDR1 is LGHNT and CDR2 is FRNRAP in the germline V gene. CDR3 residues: CASGPSLTGELFF. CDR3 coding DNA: TGTGCTAGTGGTCCTTCCTTGACCGGGGAGCTGTTTTTT.

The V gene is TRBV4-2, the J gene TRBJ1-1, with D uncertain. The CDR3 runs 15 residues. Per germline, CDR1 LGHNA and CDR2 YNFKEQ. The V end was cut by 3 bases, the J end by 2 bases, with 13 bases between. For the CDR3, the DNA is TGTGCCAGCAGCCAGGAGGGTGGACTTAACACTGAAGCTTTCTTT. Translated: CASSQEGGLNTEAFF.

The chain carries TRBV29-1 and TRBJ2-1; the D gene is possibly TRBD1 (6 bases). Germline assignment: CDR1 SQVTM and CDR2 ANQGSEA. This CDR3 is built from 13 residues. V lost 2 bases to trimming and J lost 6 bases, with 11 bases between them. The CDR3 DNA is TGCAGCGTTGAATACAGGGCACTCAATGAGCAGTTCTTC. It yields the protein CSVEYRALNEQFF.

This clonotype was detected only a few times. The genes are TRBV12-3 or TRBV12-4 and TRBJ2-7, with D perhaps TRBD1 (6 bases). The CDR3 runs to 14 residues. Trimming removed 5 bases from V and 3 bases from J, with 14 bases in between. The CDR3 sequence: CASSRYRVRYEQYF. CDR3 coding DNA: TGTGCCAGCAGTCGTTACAGGGTGCGCTACGAGCAGTACTTC.

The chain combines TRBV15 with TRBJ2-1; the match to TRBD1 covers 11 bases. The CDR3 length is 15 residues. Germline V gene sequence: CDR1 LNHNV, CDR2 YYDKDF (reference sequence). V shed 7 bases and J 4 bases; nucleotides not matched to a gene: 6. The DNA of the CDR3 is TGTGCCACCACCCCGGACAGGGGGCTGTACAATGAGCAGTTCTTC. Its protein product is CATTPDRGLYNEQFF.

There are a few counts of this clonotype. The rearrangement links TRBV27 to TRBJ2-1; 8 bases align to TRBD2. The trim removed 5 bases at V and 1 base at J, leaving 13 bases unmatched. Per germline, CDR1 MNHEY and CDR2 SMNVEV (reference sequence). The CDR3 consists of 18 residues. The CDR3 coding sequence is TGTGCCAGCAGTCTCCTCCCAGAGCGGGAGTGGTCCTACAATGAGCAGTTCTTC. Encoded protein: CASSLLPEREWSYNEQFF.

The CDR3 spells CASSLSVGTEAFF. The CDR3 nucleotides are TGTGCCAGCAGCTTATCGGTAGGCACTGAAGCTTTCTTT. The chain combines TRBV7-7 with TRBJ1-1; D remains unclear. Germline V gene data show CDR1 as SSHAT and CDR2 as FNYEAQ (reference sequence). V lost 2 bases and J 4 bases, leaving 8 bases between the germline ends. The CDR3 has 13 residues.

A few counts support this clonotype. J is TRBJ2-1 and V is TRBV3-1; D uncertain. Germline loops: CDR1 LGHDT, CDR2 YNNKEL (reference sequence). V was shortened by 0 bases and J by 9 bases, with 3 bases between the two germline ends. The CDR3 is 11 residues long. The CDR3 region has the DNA TGTGCCAGCAGCCAAGACATTGAGCAGTTCTTC. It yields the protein CASSQDIEQFF.

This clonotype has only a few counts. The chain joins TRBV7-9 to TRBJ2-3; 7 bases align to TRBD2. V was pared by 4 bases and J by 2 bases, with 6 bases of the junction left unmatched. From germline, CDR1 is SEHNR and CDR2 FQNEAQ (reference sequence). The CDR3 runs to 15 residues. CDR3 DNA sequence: TGTGCCAGCAGCTCCCAGCGGGAACCCACAGATACGCAGTATTTT. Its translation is CASSSQREPTDTQYF.

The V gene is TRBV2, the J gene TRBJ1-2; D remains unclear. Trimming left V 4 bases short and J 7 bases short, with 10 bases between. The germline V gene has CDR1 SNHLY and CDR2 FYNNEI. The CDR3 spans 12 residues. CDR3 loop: CASSGSGPGYTF. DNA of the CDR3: TGTGCCAGCAGTGGGTCTGGGCCTGGCTACACCTTC.

As DNA, the CDR3 is TGTGCCAGCAGCGTAGGAGTGGGGGGAGCCGAGCAGTACTTC. Its protein is CASSVGVGGAEQYF. V gene TRBV9 combines with J gene TRBJ2-7; D might be TRBD2 (6 bases). Trimming shortened V by 0 bases and J by 6 bases, and 13 bases separated the two germline ends. The CDR3 has 14 amino acids. The germline gives CDR1 SGDLS, CDR2 YYNGEE.

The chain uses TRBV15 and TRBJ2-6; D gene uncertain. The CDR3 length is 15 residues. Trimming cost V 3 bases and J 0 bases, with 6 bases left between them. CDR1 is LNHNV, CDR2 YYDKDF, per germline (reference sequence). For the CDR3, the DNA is TGTGCCACCAGCAGTGAACGCTCTGGGGCCAACGTCCTGACTTTC. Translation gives CATSSERSGANVLTF.

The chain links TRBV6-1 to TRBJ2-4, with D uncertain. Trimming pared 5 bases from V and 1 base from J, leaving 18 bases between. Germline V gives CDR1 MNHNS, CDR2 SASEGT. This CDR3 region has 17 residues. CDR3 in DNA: TGTGCCAGCAGTATATTGGACGCTCTGGAGGCCAAAAACATTCAGTACTTC. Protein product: CASSILDALEAKNIQYF.

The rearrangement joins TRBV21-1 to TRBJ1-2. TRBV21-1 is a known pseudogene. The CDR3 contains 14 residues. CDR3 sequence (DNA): TGTGCCAGCAGCACGAGAGAATTTAACTATGGCTACACCTTC. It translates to CASSTREFNYGYTF.

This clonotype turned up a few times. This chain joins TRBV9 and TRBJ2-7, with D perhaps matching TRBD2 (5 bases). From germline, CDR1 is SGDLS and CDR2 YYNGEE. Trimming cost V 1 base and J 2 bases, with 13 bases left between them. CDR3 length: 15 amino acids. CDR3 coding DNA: TGTGCCAGCAGCGTATCCGGACTTCCCACCTACGAGCAGTACTTC. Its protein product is CASSVSGLPTYEQYF.

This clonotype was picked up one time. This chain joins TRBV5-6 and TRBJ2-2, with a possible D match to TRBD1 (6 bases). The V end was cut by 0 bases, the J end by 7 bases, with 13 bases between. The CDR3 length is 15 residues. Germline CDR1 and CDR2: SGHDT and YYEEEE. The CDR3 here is CASSLGTGNGGELFF. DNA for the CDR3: TGTGCCAGCAGCTTGGGCACAGGGAACGGCGGGGAGCTGTTTTTT.

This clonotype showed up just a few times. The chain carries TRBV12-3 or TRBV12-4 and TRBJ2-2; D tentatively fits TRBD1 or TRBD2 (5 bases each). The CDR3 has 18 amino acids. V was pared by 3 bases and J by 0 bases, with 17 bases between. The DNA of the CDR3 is TGTGCCAGCAGTTTCGGTCGAGTGGGGGTCTCGAACACCGGGGAGCTGTTTTTT. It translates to CASSFGRVGVSNTGELFF.

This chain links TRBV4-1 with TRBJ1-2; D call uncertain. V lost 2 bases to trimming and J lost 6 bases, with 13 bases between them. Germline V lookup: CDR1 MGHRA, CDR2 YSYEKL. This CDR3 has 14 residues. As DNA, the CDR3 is TGCGCCAGCAGCCAAAGAGTTGTCTTCGATGGCTACACCTTC. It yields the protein CASSQRVVFDGYTF.